This T cell receptor beta chain originates from a study of human thymus T cells. The repertoire was sequenced with immunoSEQ multiplex PCR; TCRdb's copy has only in-frame clones and lacks some. The table includes under 95,000 clones, 85% to 95% detected once. CDR3 length: 12 amino acids. Germline CDR1 SEHNR, CDR2 FQNEAQ (reference sequence). The V and J ends lost 4 bases and 5 bases respectively, with 8 bases between them. It was from resections taken during corrective heart surgery that the thymus tissue came. About this clone itself: What it binds is unknown.

Points from the study as a whole: Thymic repertoires overlap heavily among unrelated individuals, related research has reported.

The sequencing input was thymus tissue. This receptor was obtained from a girl less than two years old with a congenital heart defect but otherwise immunologically healthy. The chain has TRBV7-9 and TRBJ1-1; D ambiguous. CDR3 nucleotide sequence: TGTGCCAGCAGCTCCTTGGGTACTGAAGCTTTCTTT. Amino acids: CASSSLGTEAFF.